The present T cell receptor (beta chain) was sequenced within a study of cytomegalovirus exposure and HLA in healthy donors. Study-wide background: Around 180 million T cells yielded 100 million to 130 million unique TCR beta sequences, as an earlier analysis found. Findings and caveats of the study: Later analysis identified a missense DCLRE1C variant that was linked to TCR beta V- and J-gene trimming. An analysis done earlier found most TCR beta V segments productive about 87% or about 30% of the time. Per published reports, the classifier diagnosed cytomegalovirus status with high specificity and sensitivity.

With respect to this clone: The antigen is not known.

Use of 60 Vbeta and 13 Jbeta primers characterized the PCR. Measured with immunoSEQ multiplex PCR; TCRdb has only the in-frame clones, and not every one. The sample contains about 140,000 clones, 72% of which appear only once. The V gene lost 2 bases and the J gene lost 4 bases, with 10 bases spanning the gap. The CDR3 totals 13 residues. Germline CDR1 is SGHNT and CDR2 is YYREEE (reference sequence). Sequencing was carried out using PBMCs. V is TRBV5-4 and J is TRBJ2-7, with D perhaps matching TRBD1 (6 bases). This TCR was recovered from a middle-aged man in good health and CMV-seronegative. In DNA form, the CDR3 reads TGTGCCAGCAGCTTAAACAGGGAGTACGAGCAGTACTTC. Amino acids: CASSLNREYEQYF.